These 32 T cell receptor beta chains share one sample of origin, sequenced in a study of shared clonotypes between healthy human individuals. TCRdb keeps only in-frame clones here, not all; method: immunoSEQ multiplex PCR. The data hold approximately 1.5 million clones, with around 98% observed a single time. Sequenced material: naive CD4+ T cells sorted from blood. Subset denoted: CD45RA+ positively selected. The receptor set was obtained from a man aged 30 to 39 in good health.

The gene calls are TRBV27 and TRBJ2-2; D remains ambiguous. Trimming cost V 2 bases and J 0 bases, with 13 bases left between them. The CDR3 has 17 residues. Germline V gives CDR1 MNHEY, CDR2 SMNVEV (reference sequence). Here the CDR3 reads CASSLVSRGANTGELFF. The CDR3 DNA is TGTGCCAGCAGTTTAGTCAGCCGCGGAGCGAACACCGGGGAGCTGTTTTTT.

The gene calls are TRBV6-4 and TRBJ1-2; tentative D call: TRBD1 (5 bases). Between the trimmed V and J ends, which lost 5 bases and 8 bases, there was a span of 12 bases. Germline CDR1 reads MRHNA; CDR2 reads SNTAGT. This CDR3 region has 12 residues. The CDR3 DNA reads TGTGCCAGCAGTATAGCAGGGTACGGCTACACCTTC. Its protein product is CASSIAGYGYTF.

This rearrangement joins TRBV6-5 to TRBJ1-4; TRBD1 agrees at 7 bases. Germline trimming cut 7 bases from V and 5 bases from J; bases unmatched to any gene: 10. Germline loops: CDR1 MNHEY, CDR2 SVGAGI. The CDR3 is made up of 15 amino acids. The CDR3 bases are TGTGCCAGCACCCTCAGTCCGGGACAGAATGAAAAACTGTTTTTT. This sequence encodes CASTLSPGQNEKLFF.

This rearrangement joins TRBV10-3 to TRBJ2-5; TRBD1 agrees at 10 bases. Germline CDR1 ENHRY, CDR2 SYGVKD. CDR3 length: 13 residues. V lost 10 bases and J lost 8; bases outside the gene matches: 10. The CDR3 sequence: CATRDRGFETQYF. The CDR3 DNA sequence: TGTGCCACCCGGGACAGGGGTTTTGAAACCCAGTACTTC.

V and J are TRBV18 and TRBJ2-1, with 14 bases matching TRBD2. J was trimmed by 7 bases and V by 3 bases; bases with no gene match: 8. The CDR3 spans 17 residues. Germline V gives CDR1 KGHSH, CDR2 LQKENI. The CDR3 sequence is CASSPLIGTSGRNEQFF. DNA of the CDR3: TGTGCCAGCTCACCCCTAATCGGGACTAGCGGGAGAAATGAGCAGTTCTTC.

The chain uses TRBV7-9 and TRBJ1-1; D not certain. Trimming took off 2 bases at V and 8 bases at J, with 9 bases between the two ends. The CDR3 totals 12 residues. CDR1 and CDR2 from the germline V gene are SEHNR and FQNEAQ (reference sequence). The CDR3 DNA reads as TGTGCCAGCAGCTTAAGGCCGCGAGAAGCTTTCTTT. This codes for CASSLRPREAFF. Variable domain in full (rest from reference TRBV7-9 and TRBJ1-1): DTGVSQNPRHKITKRGQNVTFRCDPISEHNRLYWYRQTLGQGPEFLTYFQNEAQLEKSRLLSDRFSAERPKGSFSTLEIQRTEQGDSAMYLCASSLRPREAFFGQGTRLTVV.

The chain is built from TRBV5-1 and TRBJ2-5; possible D gene TRBD1, 6 bases. This CDR3 comprises 16 residues. V shed 0 bases and J shed 4 bases, with 16 bases lying between them. Germline assignment: CDR1 SGHRS and CDR2 YFSETQ. The CDR3, as DNA: TGCGCCAGCAGCTTGGGTGCCGGACAGAAGGGAGAGACCCAGTACTTC. It specifies CASSLGAGQKGETQYF. The whole variable domain, remainder taken from reference TRBV5-1 and TRBJ2-5, is KAGVTQTPRYLIKTRGQQVTLSCSPISGHRSVSWYQQTPGQGLQFLFEYFSETQRNKGNFPGRFSGRQFSNSRSEMNVSTLELGDSALYLCASSLGAGQKGETQYFGPGTRLLVL.

The V call is TRBV5-1, the J call TRBJ1-3; D might be TRBD1 (5 bases). V was cut by 7 bases and J by 0 bases, with 20 bases left in between. Germline V gene lookup returns CDR1 SGHRS and CDR2 YFSETQ. This CDR3 contains 17 residues. CDR3: CASRKTEGTDSGNTIYF. The CDR3 DNA sequence: TGCGCCAGCCGCAAGACGGAGGGGACCGACTCTGGAAACACCATATATTTT. The whole variable domain, filled in from reference TRBV5-1 and TRBJ1-3, reads KAGVTQTPRYLIKTRGQQVTLSCSPISGHRSVSWYQQTPGQGLQFLFEYFSETQRNKGNFPGRFSGRQFSNSRSEMNVSTLELGDSALYLCASRKTEGTDSGNTIYFGEGSWLTVV.

The V call is TRBV2, the J call TRBJ2-3; tentative D call: TRBD1 (6 bases). CDR1 is SNHLY, CDR2 FYNNEI, per germline. V dropped 3 bases and J dropped 2 bases, with 9 bases sitting between them. CDR3 size: 14 residues. As DNA, the CDR3 is TGTGCCAGCAGTGATCCAGGGGTCACAGATACGCAGTATTTT. Its protein is CASSDPGVTDTQYF.

The chain is built from TRBV4-1 and TRBJ2-7; TRBD2 matches 9 bases. Germline V lookup: CDR1 MGHRA, CDR2 YSYEKL. The length of the CDR3 is 16 residues. J was trimmed by 3 bases and V by 1 base; bases with no gene match: 7. For the CDR3, the DNA is TGCGCCAGCAGCCAAGTACCTAGCGGGATTTTCTACGAGCAGTACTTC. Protein sequence: CASSQVPSGIFYEQYF.

This rearrangement joins TRBV13 to TRBJ2-6, with D unresolved. The CDR3 totals 16 residues. V shed 5 bases and J shed 3 bases, with 14 bases lying between them. CDR1 PRHDT and CDR2 FYEKMQ come from the germline V gene (reference sequence). CDR3 sequence reads: CASSPPGLVGANVLTF. Written as DNA, the CDR3 is TGTGCCAGCAGCCCGCCGGGCCTGGTTGGGGCCAACGTCCTGACTTTC.

The chain joins TRBV20-1 to TRBJ2-1; D gene unclear. The CDR3 is made up of 10 amino acids. V was shortened by 7 bases and J by 4 bases, with 5 bases between the two germline ends. CDR1 and CDR2 (germline): DFQATT, SNEGSKA (reference sequence). The CDR3 region is CSGQYNEQFF. In DNA form, the CDR3 reads TGCAGTGGACAATACAATGAGCAGTTCTTC.

For this clone: The sample carries other DNA sequences with the same CDR3. The chain couples TRBV19 to TRBJ2-7; D is unclear. Per germline, CDR1 LNHDA and CDR2 SQIVND (reference sequence). The V gene lost 4 bases and the J gene lost 0 bases, with 10 bases spanning the gap. The CDR3 totals 14 residues. CDR3 residues: CASSTHGSSYEQYF. The CDR3 DNA reads as TGTGCCAGTAGTACCCATGGAAGCTCCTACGAGCAGTACTTC.

The rearrangement links TRBV28 to TRBJ1-3; 7 nucleotides match TRBD1. The CDR3 is made up of 14 amino acids. CDR1 and CDR2 (germline): MDHEN, SYDVKM. The V gene end was trimmed by 6 bases and the J gene end by 0 bases; junction bases not matched to a gene: 2. This CDR3 reads CASRGTDSGNTIYF. CDR3 DNA sequence: TGTGCCAGCAGGGGGACAGACTCTGGAAACACCATATATTTT.

V is TRBV5-1 and J is TRBJ2-4; TRBD1 is a possible D gene (6 bases). Trimming removed 2 bases at V and 5 bases at J, with 8 bases between. Germline loops: CDR1 SGHRS, CDR2 YFSETQ. The CDR3 is made up of 13 amino acids. The CDR3 bases are TGCGCCAGCAGCTTAGAGGGGGAAAACATTCAGTACTTC. Translated, it gives CASSLEGENIQYF.

The chain couples TRBV7-9 to TRBJ2-1; 7 bases agree with TRBD2. This CDR3 is built from 15 residues. With 0 bases clipped from V and 9 bases from J, the junction kept 8 bases outside the gene matches. Germline V gives CDR1 SEHNR, CDR2 FQNEAQ (reference sequence). The CDR3: CASSLAGGSMGEQFF. The CDR3 DNA is TGTGCCAGCAGCTTAGCCGGGGGGAGTATGGGTGAGCAGTTCTTC.

The rearrangement uses TRBV5-4 and TRBJ1-3; D is perhaps TRBD1 (5 bases). The CDR3 length is 14 residues. V was shortened by 4 bases and J by 4 bases, with 12 bases between the two germline ends. In germline, CDR1 is SGHNT, CDR2 YYREEE (reference sequence). In DNA, the CDR3 is TGTGCCAGCAGCCCGGGGGTATCGGGAAACACCATATATTTT. Encoded protein: CASSPGVSGNTIYF.

V usage is TRBV7-6 and J usage is TRBJ1-2, with D possibly matching TRBD1 (5 bases). This CDR3 contains 14 residues. Germline V gene lookup returns CDR1 SGHVS and CDR2 FNYEAQ. Trimming pared 2 bases from V and 4 bases from J, leaving 11 bases between. The CDR3 bases are TGTGCCAGCAGCTTAAGAAGGGACGGCTATGGCTACACCTTC. Translated, it gives CASSLRRDGYGYTF.

This chain connects TRBV6-4 to TRBJ2-3, with 7 bases identical to TRBD2. The CDR3 runs to 14 residues. The V gene end was trimmed by 2 bases and the J gene end by 1 base; junction bases not matched to a gene: 0. Germline CDR1 is MRHNA and CDR2 is SNTAGT. This chain's CDR3 is CASSDREGTDTQYF. The CDR3 coding sequence is TGTGCCAGCAGTGACCGGGAGGGCACAGATACGCAGTATTTT.

The gene calls are TRBV6-5 and TRBJ2-7; D is possibly TRBD2 (5 bases). Per the germline V gene, CDR1 is MNHEY and CDR2 is SVGAGI. The CDR3 sequence is 12 residues long. The germline V and J ends were trimmed by 2 bases and 7 bases, with 9 bases remaining between them. The CDR3 loop reads CASSYGSGEQYF. The CDR3 DNA follows: TGTGCCAGCAGTTACGGCTCGGGGGAGCAGTACTTC.

The rearrangement links TRBV7-2 to TRBJ2-2; 7 bases align to TRBD2. Germline trimming cut 7 bases from V and 6 bases from J; bases unmatched to any gene: 11. Germline V gives CDR1 SGHTA, CDR2 FQGNSA. The CDR3 totals 15 residues. The CDR3 DNA reads as TGTGCCAGCACCCCTAAGGTTGCGGGGGCCGGGGAGCTGTTTTTT. Translation: CASTPKVAGAGELFF.

This chain links TRBV30 with TRBJ1-1, with D maybe TRBD1 (5 bases). CDR1 and CDR2 from the germline V gene are GTSNPN and SVGIG (reference sequence). This CDR3 spans 15 amino acids. Deletions cut 4 bases from V and 3 bases from J, with 18 bases between. CDR3 amino acids: CAWKPTSFRDTEAFF. The CDR3 DNA is TGTGCCTGGAAGCCCACTTCATTCAGGGACACTGAAGCTTTCTTT.

This rearrangement joins TRBV19 to TRBJ2-6, with D tentatively TRBD1 (6 bases). This CDR3 is 18 amino acids long. Germline loops: CDR1 LNHDA, CDR2 SQIVND (reference sequence). Trimming shortened V by 5 bases and J by 5 bases, and 22 bases separated the two germline ends. This chain's CDR3 is CASSVLGTNHNRANVLTF. The CDR3 region has the DNA TGTGCCAGTAGTGTACTAGGGACAAATCACAATCGGGCCAACGTCCTGACTTTC.

This clone was seen only once. CDR3 bases: TGTGCCAGCAGAGACAGGGGGTCATACGAGCAGTACTTC. This encodes CASRDRGSYEQYF. V gene TRBV21-1 combines with J gene TRBJ2-7; no DNA check was done on the table's D call, TRBD1. TRBV21-1 is given as a pseudogene. The CDR3 is 13 amino acids.

The V call is TRBV18, the J call TRBJ1-5, with D possibly being TRBD1 (5 bases). The CDR3 runs to 17 residues. Germline CDR1 reads KGHSH; CDR2 reads LQKENI. V lost 3 bases, J lost 1 base, and 16 bases lay in between. CDR3 region: CASSPLRASGSNQPQHF. As DNA, the CDR3 is TGTGCCAGCTCACCCCTCAGGGCTTCAGGGAGCAATCAGCCCCAGCATTTT.

The chain joins TRBV5-1 to TRBJ2-3; TRBD2 aligns across 9 bases. The CDR3 is 17 amino acids. The V gene's germline CDR1 is SGHRS and CDR2 YFSETQ. The V gene end was trimmed by 0 bases and the J gene end by 1 base; junction bases not matched to a gene: 6. CDR3 bases: TGCGCCAGCAGCTTGGGGGCGGGAGGGCCGGGCACAGATACGCAGTATTTT. Translating it yields CASSLGAGGPGTDTQYF.

To note about this clone: One end of the junction is discordant with germline, which a read error may explain. V and J are TRBV6-1 and TRBJ2-1; 7 bases agree with TRBD2. There are 13 residues in the CDR3. Germline CDR1 is MNHNS and CDR2 is SASEGT. The CDR3 loop is CASSGREKHEQFF. CDR3 nucleotides: TGTGCCAGTAGTGGGCGGGAGAAACATGAGCAGTTCTTC.

V and J are TRBV30 and TRBJ1-1, with a possible D match to TRBD1 (5 bases). The CDR3 is made up of 13 amino acids. Trimming shortened V by 4 bases and J by 5 bases, and 14 bases separated the two germline ends. The germline gives CDR1 GTSNPN, CDR2 SVGIG (reference sequence). CDR3 loop: CAWNQGLRTEAFF. The CDR3 nucleotides are TGTGCCTGGAATCAGGGACTTCGTACTGAAGCTTTCTTT.

This clone has a single count. The genes are TRBV5-1 and TRBJ2-5, with D unresolved. V lost 1 base and J lost 1, with 11 bases in between. Per germline, CDR1 SGHRS and CDR2 YFSETQ. This CDR3 comprises 15 residues. The CDR3 protein is CASSLFAPAQETQYF. In DNA form, the CDR3 reads TGCGCCAGCAGCTTGTTTGCCCCAGCCCAAGAGACCCAGTACTTC.

J is TRBJ2-7 and V is TRBV30; TRBD1 agrees at 11 bases. The CDR3 contains 16 residues. V gave up 2 bases and J gave up 3 bases; unmatched junction bases: 9. CDR1 is GTSNPN and CDR2 is SVGIG in the germline V gene (reference sequence). In DNA, the CDR3 is TGTGCCTGGAGTCCTCCCCGGGACAGGGGGATCTACGAGCAGTACTTC. This gives the protein CAWSPPRDRGIYEQYF.

The chain employs TRBV21-1 and TRBJ1-5. TRBV21-1 is listed as a pseudogene. The CDR3 is made up of 18 amino acids. The CDR3 DNA reads TGTGCCAGCAGCAAAGCGCTGAAACGGGAAGGGCCCAAACAGCCCCAGCATTTT. As protein: CASSKALKREGPKQPQHF.

Written as DNA, the CDR3 is TGTGCCAGCAGCCCAGTGGGACTTAGCTATGGCTACACCTTC. Amino acid sequence: CASSPVGLSYGYTF. V gene TRBV6-1 combines with J gene TRBJ1-2; D might be TRBD1 (5 bases). This CDR3 spans 14 amino acids. V was cut by 6 bases and J by 4 bases, with 15 bases left in between. CDR1 is MNHNS, CDR2 SASEGT, per germline.